Listed below are T cell receptor beta chains from one sample, sequenced in a study of patients and donors after allogeneic stem cell transplantation. TCRdb passed the RT-PCR reads through MiXCR, listing each CDR3 protein once. The sample has roughly 940,000 distinct CDR3 sequences; roughly 17% are singletons. The source material was blood, either unsorted or a sorted T cell fraction (not recorded which). These receptors were obtained from a human donor who was either an allogeneic HSCT recipient or a stem cell or donor lymphocyte infusion donor (not recorded which). It is not recorded whose cells these are; they may come from a transplant donor. The CDR3 runs from the conserved cysteine through the conserved F or W. A D gene is named only where the DNA matches it firmly. Part of the rows lack a size; the others show once, few, many or a class for expanded clones.

V gene,D gene,J gene,clone size,CDR3 protein,CDR3 DNA
TRBV10-3,TRBD1,TRBJ1-3,.,CAIKGPPGQGSLGGNTIYF,TGTGCCATCAAGGGGCCCCCGGGACAGGGATCGCTCGGTGGAAACACCATATATTTT
TRBV5-1,TRBD1,TRBJ2-3,.,CASSWAGTGTDTQYF,TGCGCCAGCAGCTGGGCCGGGACAGGCACAGATACGCAGTATTTT
TRBV6-2/TRBV6-3,.,TRBJ1-2,.,CASSRDTSYGYTF,TGTGCCAGCAGCCGGGACACCTCCTATGGCTACACCTTC
TRBV6-5,.,TRBJ1-1,.,CASSYSLVSGGGTEAFF,TGTGCCAGCAGTTACTCGTTAGTATCGGGGGGGGGCACTGAAGCTTTCTTT
TRBV6-1,.,TRBJ2-5,.,CASTRGRGQETQYF,TGTGCCAGCACGAGGGGAAGAGGGCAAGAGACCCAGTACTTC
TRBV29-1,.,TRBJ1-5,few,CSVAWAGEQPQHF,TGCAGCGTTGCTTGGGCAGGGGAGCAGCCCCAGCATTTT
TRBV12-3/TRBV12-4,.,TRBJ1-2,few,CASSLRETQSHGYTF,TGTGCCAGCAGTTTACGGGAAACGCAGAGCCATGGCTACACCTTC
TRBV5-1,TRBD2,TRBJ2-5,.,CASSRKTSGRNQETQYF,TGCGCCAGCAGCCGGAAGACTAGCGGGAGGAACCAAGAGACCCAGTACTTC
TRBV24-1,.,TRBJ2-3,few,CATSASSVLWADTQYF,TGTGCCACCAGTGCCTCCTCTGTCCTCTGGGCGGATACGCAGTATTTT
TRBV29-1,.,TRBJ1-1,.,CSVWGRMNTEAFF,TGCAGCGTATGGGGACGGATGAACACTGAAGCTTTCTTT
TRBV24-1,.,TRBJ2-1,few,CATSDYRYNEQFF,TGTGCCACCAGTGATTACAGGTACAATGAGCAGTTCTTC
TRBV20-1,TRBD2,TRBJ2-5,.,CSARSAGGLAGAQETQYF,TGCAGTGCTAGAAGCGCGGGGGGACTAGCGGGGGCCCAGGAGACCCAGTACTTC
TRBV4-1,.,TRBJ1-5,.,CASSQVVGDQPQHF,TGCGCCAGCAGCCAAGTAGTAGGCGATCAGCCCCAGCATTTT
TRBV20-1,.,TRBJ2-3,.,CSARDRLGTDTQYF,TGCAGTGCTAGGGACCGCCTCGGCACAGATACGCAGTATTTT
TRBV12-3/TRBV12-4,.,TRBJ2-5,many,CASSLTSFGETQYF,TGTGCCAGCAGTCTTACTAGTTTTGGAGAGACCCAGTACTTC
TRBV27,.,TRBJ1-2,few,CASFGQGLSYGYTF,TGTGCCAGTTTTGGCCAGGGCCTCTCCTATGGCTACACCTTC
TRBV12-3/TRBV12-4,TRBD1,TRBJ2-5,few,CASSLSAGGRETQYF,TGTGCCAGCAGTTTATCGGCAGGGGGAAGGGAGACCCAGTACTTC
TRBV4-3,.,TRBJ1-4,.,CASSQDRFEKLFF,TGCGCCAGCAGCCAGGACCGGTTTGAAAAACTGTTTTTT
TRBV12-3/TRBV12-4,.,TRBJ2-7,many,CASSLDSRFQYF,TGTGCCAGCAGTTTAGACAGTCGCTTCCAGTACTTC
TRBV20-1,.,TRBJ1-2,few,CSAIRAGLYYGYTF,TGCAGTGCTATCCGCGCAGGGCTATACTATGGCTACACCTTC
TRBV12-3/TRBV12-4,.,TRBJ2-5,.,CASSLERARTQYF,TGTGCCAGCAGTTTAGAGAGGGCTCGGACCCAGTACTTC
TRBV6-1,.,TRBJ1-1,few,CASSPRRQAEAFF,TGTGCCAGCAGTCCACGACGACAGGCTGAAGCTTTCTTT
TRBV9,.,TRBJ1-1,few,CASSVRDANTEAFF,TGTGCCAGCAGCGTCCGGGACGCAAACACTGAAGCTTTCTTT
TRBV30,.,TRBJ2-2,.,CAWSSSAGELFF,TGTGCCTGGAGTTCTAGCGCCGGGGAGCTGTTTTTT
TRBV5-4,.,TRBJ1-1,few,CASSLAAGPRGAFF,TGTGCCAGCAGCTTGGCCGCAGGACCCCGCGGAGCTTTCTTT
TRBV4-1,.,TRBJ2-2,few,CASSQGPRELFF,TGCGCCAGCAGCCAGGGTCCTCGGGAGCTGTTTTTT
TRBV20-1,.,TRBJ2-7,.,CSAGPDSYEQYF,TGCAGTGCTGGACCGGACAGCTACGAGCAGTACTTC
TRBV5-4,.,TRBJ2-2,.,CASSRMGTGELFF,TGTGCCAGCAGCCGGATGGGTACCGGGGAGCTGTTTTTT
TRBV25-1,.,TRBJ2-2,.,CASSPRKVSNTGELFF,TGTGCCAGCAGTCCCCGTAAGGTTTCGAACACCGGGGAGCTGTTTTTT
TRBV11-3,TRBD2,TRBJ2-3,.,CASSLGGRAGADTQYF,TGTGCCAGCAGCTTAGGGGGGAGGGCCGGTGCAGATACGCAGTATTTT
TRBV11-3,TRBD2,TRBJ2-1,.,CASSLLGTTSYNEQFF,TGTGCCAGCAGCTTACTAGGGACTACCTCCTACAATGAGCAGTTCTTC
TRBV6-1,TRBD2,TRBJ2-1,few,CASSPLGGEGYNEQFF,TGTGCCAGCAGCCCCCTTGGGGGGGAGGGGTACAATGAGCAGTTCTTC
TRBV4-2,TRBD2,TRBJ2-1,few,CASSQPSGSLDNEQFF,TGTGCCAGCAGCCAACCTAGCGGGTCTTTGGACAATGAGCAGTTCTTC
TRBV7-6,.,TRBJ1-2,few,CASSLVDSLNYGYTF,TGTGCCAGCAGCTTAGTGGACAGCCTTAACTATGGCTACACCTTC
TRBV12-3/TRBV12-4,TRBD2,TRBJ2-2,few,CAVERGAFGELFF,TGTGCCGTCGAGCGGGGGGCCTTCGGGGAGCTGTTTTTT
TRBV14,.,TRBJ2-2,few,CASSQQTGELFF,TGTGCCAGCAGCCAACAGACCGGGGAGCTGTTTTTT
TRBV7-2,.,TRBJ1-4,.,CASSLVQDSPNEKLFF,TGTGCCAGCAGCTTAGTCCAGGACAGTCCTAATGAAAAACTGTTTTTT
TRBV29-1,.,TRBJ2-3,.,CSAKSGSTASTDTQYF,TGCAGCGCCAAGTCAGGCTCGACAGCTAGCACAGATACGCAGTATTTT
TRBV29-1,TRBD1,TRBJ1-2,.,CSVGQGNGYTF,TGCAGCGTGGGACAGGGGAATGGCTACACCTTC
TRBV12-3/TRBV12-4,TRBD1,TRBJ2-1,few,CALMGYRGNEQFF,TGTGCCCTGATGGGGTACAGGGGGAATGAGCAGTTCTTC
TRBV29-1,TRBD1,TRBJ1-2,many,CSVDQGGDGGYTF,TGCAGCGTTGACCAGGGGGGCGACGGTGGCTACACCTTC
TRBV12-3/TRBV12-4,.,TRBJ1-5,few,CASRSRGPNQPQHF,TGTGCCAGCAGGTCACGCGGTCCTAATCAGCCCCAGCATTTT
TRBV5-8,.,TRBJ1-5,.,CASSLGELGQPQHF,TGTGCCAGCAGCTTGGGAGAGCTTGGTCAGCCCCAGCATTTT
TRBV7-9,.,TRBJ1-1,few,CASSLALQGTEAFF,TGTGCCAGCAGCTTAGCGCTTCAGGGCACTGAAGCTTTCTTT
TRBV29-1,.,TRBJ2-3,few,CSAGLSTDTQYF,TGCAGCGCTGGACTTAGCACAGATACGCAGTATTTT
TRBV28,TRBD1,TRBJ1-1,few,CASSYTGAGDTEAFF,TGTGCCAGCAGTTATACAGGGGCGGGAGACACTGAAGCTTTCTTT
TRBV20-1,TRBD1,TRBJ1-1,once,CSAPPGQGTEAFF,TGCAGTGCTCCACCGGGACAGGGCACGGAAGCTTTCTTT
TRBV7-2,TRBD2,TRBJ2-5,.,CASSRGGGAVETQYF,TGTGCCAGCAGCCGCGGCGGGGGGGCAGTTGAGACCCAGTACTTC
TRBV5-1,.,TRBJ1-2,.,CASSPDGGVFYGYTF,TGCGCCAGCAGCCCCGACGGAGGGGTATTCTATGGCTACACCTTC
TRBV27,.,TRBJ1-4,.,CASSPGTFYNEKLFF,TGTGCCAGCAGTCCCGGGACATTCTATAATGAAAAACTGTTTTTT